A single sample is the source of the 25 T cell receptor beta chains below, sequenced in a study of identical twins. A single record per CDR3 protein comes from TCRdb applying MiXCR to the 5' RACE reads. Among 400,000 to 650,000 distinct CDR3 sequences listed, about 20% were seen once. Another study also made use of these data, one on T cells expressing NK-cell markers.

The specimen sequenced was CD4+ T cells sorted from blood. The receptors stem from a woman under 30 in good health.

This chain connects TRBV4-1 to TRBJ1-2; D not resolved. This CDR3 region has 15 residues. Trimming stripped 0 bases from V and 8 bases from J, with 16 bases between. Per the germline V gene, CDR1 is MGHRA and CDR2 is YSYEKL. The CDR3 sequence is CASSQDDGGGGGYTF. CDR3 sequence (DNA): TGCGCCAGCAGCCAAGACGATGGTGGAGGCGGGGGCTACACCTTC.

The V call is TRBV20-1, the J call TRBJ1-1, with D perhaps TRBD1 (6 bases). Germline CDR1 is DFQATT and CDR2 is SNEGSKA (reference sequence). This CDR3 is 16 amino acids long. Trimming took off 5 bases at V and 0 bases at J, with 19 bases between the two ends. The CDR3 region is CSALGGDGDLNTEAFF. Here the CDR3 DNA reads TGCAGTGCTTTAGGGGGAGACGGAGACTTGAACACTGAAGCTTTCTTT.

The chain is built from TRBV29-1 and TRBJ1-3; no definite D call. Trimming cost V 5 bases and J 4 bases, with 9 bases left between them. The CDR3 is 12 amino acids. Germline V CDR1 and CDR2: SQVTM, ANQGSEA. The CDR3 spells CSVLHFGNTIYF. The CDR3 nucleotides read TGCAGCGTTTTGCACTTCGGAAACACCATATATTTT.

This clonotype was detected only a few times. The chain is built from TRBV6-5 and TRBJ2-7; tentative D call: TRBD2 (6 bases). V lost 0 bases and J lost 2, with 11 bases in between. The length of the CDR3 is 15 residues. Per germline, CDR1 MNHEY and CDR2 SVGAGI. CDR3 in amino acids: CASSYSGGTAYEQYF. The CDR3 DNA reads TGTGCCAGCAGTTACTCGGGCGGGACTGCCTACGAGCAGTACTTC.

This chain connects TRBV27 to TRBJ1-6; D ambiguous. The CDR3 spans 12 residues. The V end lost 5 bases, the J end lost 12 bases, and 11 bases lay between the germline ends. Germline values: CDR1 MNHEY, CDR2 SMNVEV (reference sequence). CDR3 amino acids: CASSPPREPLHF. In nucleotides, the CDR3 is TGTGCCAGCAGTCCCCCCCGTGAACCCCTCCACTTT.

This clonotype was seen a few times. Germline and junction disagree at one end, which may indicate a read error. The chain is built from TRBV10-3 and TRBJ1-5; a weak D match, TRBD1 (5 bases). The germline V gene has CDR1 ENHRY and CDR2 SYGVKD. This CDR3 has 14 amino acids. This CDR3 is CAISEDSGNRPQHF. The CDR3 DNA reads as TGTGCCATCAGTGAAGACAGTGGGAATCGGCCCCAGCATTTT.

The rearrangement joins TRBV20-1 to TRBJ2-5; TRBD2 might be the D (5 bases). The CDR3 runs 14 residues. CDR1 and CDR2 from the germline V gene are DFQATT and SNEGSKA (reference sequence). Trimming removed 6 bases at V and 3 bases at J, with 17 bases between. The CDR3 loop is CSAQHSGLKETQYF. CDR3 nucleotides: TGCAGTGCCCAACACAGCGGTTTGAAAGAGACCCAGTACTTC.

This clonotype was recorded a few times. DNA of the CDR3: TGTGCCAGCAGTTCTTTTGGGACAGGGGAAGCCGAGCAGTACTTC. Residues: CASSSFGTGEAEQYF. The gene calls are TRBV6-5 and TRBJ2-7; 10 nucleotides match TRBD1. Germline V CDR1 and CDR2: MNHEY, SVGAGI. The CDR3 runs to 15 residues. The junction had 9 bases not matched to a gene; V was cut back by 4 bases and J by 6 bases.

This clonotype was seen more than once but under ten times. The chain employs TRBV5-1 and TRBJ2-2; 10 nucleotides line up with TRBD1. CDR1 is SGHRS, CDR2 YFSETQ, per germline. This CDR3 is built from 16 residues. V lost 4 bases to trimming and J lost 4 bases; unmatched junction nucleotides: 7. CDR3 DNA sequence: TGCGCCAGCAGCATTGGACAGGGGGGTACCACCGGGGAGCTGTTTTTT. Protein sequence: CASSIGQGGTTGELFF.

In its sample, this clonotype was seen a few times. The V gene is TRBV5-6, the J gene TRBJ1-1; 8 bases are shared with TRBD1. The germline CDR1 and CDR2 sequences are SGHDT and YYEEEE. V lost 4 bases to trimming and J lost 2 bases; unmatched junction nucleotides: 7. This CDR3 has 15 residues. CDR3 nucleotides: TGTGCCAGCAGCCGTCCCGGGACAGGCAACACTGAAGCTTTCTTT. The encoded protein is CASSRPGTGNTEAFF.

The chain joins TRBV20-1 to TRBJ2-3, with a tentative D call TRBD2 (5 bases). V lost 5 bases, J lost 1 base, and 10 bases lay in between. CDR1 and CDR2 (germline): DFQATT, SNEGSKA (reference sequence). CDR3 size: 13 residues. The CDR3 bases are TGCAGTGCTCCCCTGAGGGGCACAGATACGCAGTATTTT. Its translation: CSAPLRGTDTQYF.

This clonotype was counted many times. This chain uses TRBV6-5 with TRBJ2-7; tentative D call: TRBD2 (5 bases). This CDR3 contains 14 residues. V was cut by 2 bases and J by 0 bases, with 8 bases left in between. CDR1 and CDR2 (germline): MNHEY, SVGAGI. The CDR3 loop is CASSYRGSSYEQYF. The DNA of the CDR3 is TGTGCCAGCAGTTACCGTGGGAGCTCCTACGAGCAGTACTTC.

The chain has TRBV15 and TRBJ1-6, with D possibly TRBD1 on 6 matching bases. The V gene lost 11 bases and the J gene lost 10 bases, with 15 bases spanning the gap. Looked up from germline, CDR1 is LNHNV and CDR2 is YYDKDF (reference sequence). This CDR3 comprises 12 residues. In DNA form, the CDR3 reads TGTGCCCAGAGGGGGAAGGGATCACCCCTCCACTTT. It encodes CAQRGKGSPLHF.

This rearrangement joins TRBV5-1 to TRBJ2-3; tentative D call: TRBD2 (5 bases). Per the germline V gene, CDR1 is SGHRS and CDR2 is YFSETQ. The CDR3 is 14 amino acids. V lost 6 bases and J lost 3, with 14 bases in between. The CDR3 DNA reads TGCGCCAGCACCCCGGGGTCGGGGACAGATACGCAGTATTTT. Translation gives CASTPGSGTDTQYF.

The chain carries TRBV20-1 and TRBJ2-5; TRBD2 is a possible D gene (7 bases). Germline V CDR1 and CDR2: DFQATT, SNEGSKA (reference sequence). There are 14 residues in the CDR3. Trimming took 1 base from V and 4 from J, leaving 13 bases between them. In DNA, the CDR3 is TGCAGTGCTAGAGTACGGGGGGCGGCAGAGACCCAGTACTTC. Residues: CSARVRGAAETQYF.

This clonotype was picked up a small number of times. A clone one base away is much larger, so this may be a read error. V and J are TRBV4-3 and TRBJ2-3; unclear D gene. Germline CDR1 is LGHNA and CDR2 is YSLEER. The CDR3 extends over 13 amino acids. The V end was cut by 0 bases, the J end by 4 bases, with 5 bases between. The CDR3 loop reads CASSQERADTQYF. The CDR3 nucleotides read TGCGCCAGCAGCCAAGAAAGGGCAGATACGCAGTATTTT.

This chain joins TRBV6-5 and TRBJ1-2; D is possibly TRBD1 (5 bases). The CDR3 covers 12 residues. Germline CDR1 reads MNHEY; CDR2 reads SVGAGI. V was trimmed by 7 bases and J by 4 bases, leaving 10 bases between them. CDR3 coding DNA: TGTGCCAGCACCCCGGGGCCCTATGGCTACACCTTC. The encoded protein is CASTPGPYGYTF.

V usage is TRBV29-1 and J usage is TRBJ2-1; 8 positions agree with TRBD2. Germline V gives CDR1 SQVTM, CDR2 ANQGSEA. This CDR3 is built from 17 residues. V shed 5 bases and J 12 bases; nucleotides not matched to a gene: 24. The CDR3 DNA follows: TGCAGCGTTCTCCGAAGAGGGGAAAGGACTAGCCGTACCCCGCAGTTCTTC. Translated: CSVLRRGERTSRTPQFF.

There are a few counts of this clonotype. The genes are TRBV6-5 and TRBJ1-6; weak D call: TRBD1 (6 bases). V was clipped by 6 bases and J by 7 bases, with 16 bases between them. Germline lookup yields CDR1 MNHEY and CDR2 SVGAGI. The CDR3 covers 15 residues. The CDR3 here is CASRNLQGVNSPLHF. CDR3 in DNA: TGTGCCAGCAGAAACTTACAGGGTGTCAATTCACCCCTCCACTTT.

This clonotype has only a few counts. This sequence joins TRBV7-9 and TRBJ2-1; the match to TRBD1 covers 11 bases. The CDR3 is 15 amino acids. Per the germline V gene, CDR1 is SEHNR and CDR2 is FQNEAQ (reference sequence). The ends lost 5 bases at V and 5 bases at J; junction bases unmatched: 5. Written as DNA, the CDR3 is TGTGCCAGCAGCGCCGGACAGGGGGCGAACAATGAGCAGTTCTTC. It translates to CASSAGQGANNEQFF.

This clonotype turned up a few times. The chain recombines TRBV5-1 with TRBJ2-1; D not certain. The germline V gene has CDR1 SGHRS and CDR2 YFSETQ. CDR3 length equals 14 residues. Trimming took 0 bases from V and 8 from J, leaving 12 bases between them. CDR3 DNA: TGCGCCAGCAGCTTGGCCGTGGCCCGCGATGAGCAGTTCTTC. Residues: CASSLAVARDEQFF.

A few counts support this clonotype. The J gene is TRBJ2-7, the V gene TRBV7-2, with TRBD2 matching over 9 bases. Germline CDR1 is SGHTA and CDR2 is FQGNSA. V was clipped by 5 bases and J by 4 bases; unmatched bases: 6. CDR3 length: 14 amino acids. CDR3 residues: CASSGGRAKYEQYF. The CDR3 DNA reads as TGTGCCAGCAGCGGCGGGAGGGCTAAGTACGAGCAGTACTTC.

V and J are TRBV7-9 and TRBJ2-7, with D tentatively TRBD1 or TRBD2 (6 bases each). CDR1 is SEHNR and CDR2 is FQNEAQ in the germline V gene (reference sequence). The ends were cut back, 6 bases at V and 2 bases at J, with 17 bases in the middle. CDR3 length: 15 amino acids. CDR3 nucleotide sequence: TGTGCCAGCAGTCCGGGGGCTCCGTACCCCTACGAGCAGTACTTC. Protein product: CASSPGAPYPYEQYF.

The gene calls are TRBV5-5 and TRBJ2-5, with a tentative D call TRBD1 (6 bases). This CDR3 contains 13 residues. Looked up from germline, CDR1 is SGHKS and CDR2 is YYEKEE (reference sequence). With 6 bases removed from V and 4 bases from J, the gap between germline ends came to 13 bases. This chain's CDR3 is CASTRTASETQYF. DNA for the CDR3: TGTGCCAGCACCCGGACAGCTTCAGAGACCCAGTACTTC.

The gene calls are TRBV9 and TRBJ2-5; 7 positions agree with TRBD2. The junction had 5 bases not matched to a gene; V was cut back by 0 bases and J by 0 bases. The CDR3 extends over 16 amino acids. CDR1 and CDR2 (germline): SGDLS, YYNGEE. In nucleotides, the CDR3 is TGTGCCAGCAGCGTAGCGGGGGGAACTAACCAAGAGACCCAGTACTTC. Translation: CASSVAGGTNQETQYF.